The present T cell receptor beta chain was sequenced within a study of CD8+CD57+ T cells in acquired aplastic anemia. Individuals selected for sequencing had exhibited CD8+CD57+ cell expansion on flow cytometry. Per the germline V gene, CDR1 is SGHAT and CDR2 is FQNNGV. Trimming removed 4 bases from V and 2 bases from J, with 12 bases in between. The CDR3 consists of 15 residues. TCR beta VDJ and CDR3 profiles were obtained from a genomic DNA template. In TCRdb, the reads were re-called with MiXCR into one record per CDR3 protein. The sample includes 150,000 to 200,000 distinct CDR3 sequences, more than 45% seen only once; the top ten take 2.5% to 4%.

The sequenced sample consisted of sorted CD4+, CD8+, or CD8+CD57+ T cells (not recorded which) from PBMCs. This TCR came from a human donor with aplastic anemia. The V call is TRBV11-2, the J call TRBJ1-3, with D tentatively TRBD1 (6 bases). This CDR3 reads CASSSLRGPGNTIYF. Written as DNA, the CDR3 is TGTGCCAGCAGCTCCCTCCGGGGGCCTGGAAACACCATATATTTT.